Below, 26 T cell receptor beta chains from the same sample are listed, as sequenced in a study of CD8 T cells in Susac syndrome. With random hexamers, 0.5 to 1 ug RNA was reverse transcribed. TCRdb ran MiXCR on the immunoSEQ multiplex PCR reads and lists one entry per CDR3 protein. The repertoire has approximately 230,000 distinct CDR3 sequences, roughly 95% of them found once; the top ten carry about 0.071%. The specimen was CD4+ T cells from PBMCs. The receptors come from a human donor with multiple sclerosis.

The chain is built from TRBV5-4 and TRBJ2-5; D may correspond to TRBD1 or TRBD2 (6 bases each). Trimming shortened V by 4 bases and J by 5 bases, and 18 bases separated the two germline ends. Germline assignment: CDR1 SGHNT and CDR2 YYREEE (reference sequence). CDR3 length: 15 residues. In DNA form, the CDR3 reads TGTGCCAGCAGCGCTTGGGGCAGGGGAGGCGAGACCCAGTACTTC. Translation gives CASSAWGRGGETQYF.

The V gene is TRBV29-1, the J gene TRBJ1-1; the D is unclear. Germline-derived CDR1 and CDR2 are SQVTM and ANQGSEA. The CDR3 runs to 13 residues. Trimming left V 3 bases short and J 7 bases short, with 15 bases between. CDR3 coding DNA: TGCAGCGTTGAGTTTATCAGTAAAGGTGAAGCTTTCTTT. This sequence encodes CSVEFISKGEAFF.

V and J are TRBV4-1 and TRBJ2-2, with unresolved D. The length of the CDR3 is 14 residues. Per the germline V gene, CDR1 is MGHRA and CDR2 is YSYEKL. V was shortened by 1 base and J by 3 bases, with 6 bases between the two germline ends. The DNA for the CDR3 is TGCGCCAGCAGCCAAGTTCAGTACACCGGGGAGCTGTTTTTT. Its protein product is CASSQVQYTGELFF.

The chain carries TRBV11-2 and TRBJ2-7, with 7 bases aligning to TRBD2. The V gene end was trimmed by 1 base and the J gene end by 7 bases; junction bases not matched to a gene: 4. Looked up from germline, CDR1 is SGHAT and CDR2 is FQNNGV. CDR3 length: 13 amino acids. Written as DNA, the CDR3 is TGTGCCAGCAGCTTAGGGGGGGGTTGGGAGCAGTACTTC. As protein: CASSLGGGWEQYF.

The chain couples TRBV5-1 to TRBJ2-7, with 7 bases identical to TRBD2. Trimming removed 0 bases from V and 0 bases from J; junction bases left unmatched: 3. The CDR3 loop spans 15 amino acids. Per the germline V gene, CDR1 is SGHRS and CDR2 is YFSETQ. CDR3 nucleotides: TGCGCCAGCAGCTTGGGCGGCGGGAGCTCCTACGAGCAGTACGTC. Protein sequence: CASSLGGGSSYEQYV.

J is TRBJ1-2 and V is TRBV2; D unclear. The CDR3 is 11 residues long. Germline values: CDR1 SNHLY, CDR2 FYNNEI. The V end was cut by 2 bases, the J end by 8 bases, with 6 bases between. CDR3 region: CASSEQYGYTF. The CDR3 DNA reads TGTGCCAGCAGTGAACAGTACGGCTACACCTTC.

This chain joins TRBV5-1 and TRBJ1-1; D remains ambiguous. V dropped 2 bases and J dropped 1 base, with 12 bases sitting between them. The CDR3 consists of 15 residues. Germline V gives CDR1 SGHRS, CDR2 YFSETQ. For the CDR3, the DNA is TGCGCCAGCAGCTTCAACAGTGCCCCGAACACTGAAGCTTTCTTT. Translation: CASSFNSAPNTEAFF.

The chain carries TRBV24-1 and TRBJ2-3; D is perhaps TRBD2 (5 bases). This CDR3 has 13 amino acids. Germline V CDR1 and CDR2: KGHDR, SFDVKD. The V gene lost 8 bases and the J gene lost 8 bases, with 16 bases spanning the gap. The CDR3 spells CATTYGDAGTQYF. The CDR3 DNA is TGTGCCACCACCTACGGGGATGCGGGTACGCAGTATTTT.

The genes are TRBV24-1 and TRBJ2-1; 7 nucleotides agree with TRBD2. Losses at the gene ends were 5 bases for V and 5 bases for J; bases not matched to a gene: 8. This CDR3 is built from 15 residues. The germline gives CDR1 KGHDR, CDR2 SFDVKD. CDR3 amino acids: CATSVASGTHNEQFF. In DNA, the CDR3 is TGTGCCACCAGTGTGGCCAGCGGGACCCACAATGAGCAGTTCTTC.

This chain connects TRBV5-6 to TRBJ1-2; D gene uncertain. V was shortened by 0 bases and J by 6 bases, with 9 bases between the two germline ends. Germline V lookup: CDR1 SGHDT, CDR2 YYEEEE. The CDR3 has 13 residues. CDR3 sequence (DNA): TGTGCCAGCAGCTTGGCGGAACTACATGGCTACACCTTC. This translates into CASSLAELHGYTF. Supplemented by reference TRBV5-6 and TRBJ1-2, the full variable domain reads DAGVTQSPTHLIKTRGQQVTLRCSPKSGHDTVSWYQQALGQGPQFIFQYYEEEERQRGNFPDRFSGHQFPNYSSELNVNALLLGDSALYLCASSLAELHGYTFGSGTRLTVV.

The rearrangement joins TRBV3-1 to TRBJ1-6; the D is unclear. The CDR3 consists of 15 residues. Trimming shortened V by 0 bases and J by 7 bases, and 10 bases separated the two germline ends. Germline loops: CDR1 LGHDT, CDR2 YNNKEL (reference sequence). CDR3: CASSQDRTQNSPLHF. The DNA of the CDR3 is TGTGCCAGCAGCCAAGATAGGACTCAGAATTCACCCCTCCACTTT.

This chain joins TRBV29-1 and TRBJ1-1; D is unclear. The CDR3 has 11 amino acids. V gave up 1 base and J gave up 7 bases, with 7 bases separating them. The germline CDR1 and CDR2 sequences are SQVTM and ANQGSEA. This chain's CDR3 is CSVEVGGEAFF. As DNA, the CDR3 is TGCAGCGTTGAAGTGGGAGGTGAAGCTTTCTTT.

CDR3 nucleotide sequence: TGTGCCAGCAGTTATAGCGGGCAAAGTGGGGAGACCCAGTACTTC. Protein: CASSYSGQSGETQYF. J is TRBJ2-5 and V is TRBV6-6, with 7 bases aligning to TRBD2. The CDR3 extends over 15 amino acids. Germline V gene lookup returns CDR1 MNHNY and CDR2 SVGAGI (reference sequence). The V segment lost 3 bases and the J segment 5 bases; nucleotides outside the gene matches: 9.

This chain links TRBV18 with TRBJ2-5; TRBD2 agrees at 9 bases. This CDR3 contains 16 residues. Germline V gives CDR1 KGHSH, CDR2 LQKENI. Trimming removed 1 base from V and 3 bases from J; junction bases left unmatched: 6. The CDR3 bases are TGTGCCAGCTCACCACTTCAGCGGGAGGTTGAAGAGACCCAGTACTTC. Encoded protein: CASSPLQREVEETQYF.

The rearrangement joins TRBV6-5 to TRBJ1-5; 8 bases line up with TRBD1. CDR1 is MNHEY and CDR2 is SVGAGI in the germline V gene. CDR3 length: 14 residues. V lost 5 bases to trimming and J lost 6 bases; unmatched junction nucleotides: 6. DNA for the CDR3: TGTGCCAGCAGTCAAACAGGGGGAAGTCAGCCCCAGCATTTT. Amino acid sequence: CASSQTGGSQPQHF.

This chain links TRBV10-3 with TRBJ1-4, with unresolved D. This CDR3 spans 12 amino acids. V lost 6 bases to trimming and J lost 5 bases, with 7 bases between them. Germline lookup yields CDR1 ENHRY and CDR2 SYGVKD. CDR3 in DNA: TGTGCCATCAGACACACAAATGAAAAACTGTTTTTT. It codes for CAIRHTNEKLFF.

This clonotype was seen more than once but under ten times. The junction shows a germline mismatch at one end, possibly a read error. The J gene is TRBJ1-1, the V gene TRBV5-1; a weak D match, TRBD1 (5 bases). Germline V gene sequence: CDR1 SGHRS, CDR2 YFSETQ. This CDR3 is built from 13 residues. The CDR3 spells CASSWGSNTEAFF. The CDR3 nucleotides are TGTGCCAGCAGCTGGGGGTCGAACACTGAAGCTTTCTTT.

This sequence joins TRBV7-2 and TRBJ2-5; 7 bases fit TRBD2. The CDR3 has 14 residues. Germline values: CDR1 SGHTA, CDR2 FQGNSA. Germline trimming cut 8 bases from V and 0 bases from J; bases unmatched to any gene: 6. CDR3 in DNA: TGTGCCAGCGGAGCGGGGCGGTACCAAGAGACCCAGTACTTC. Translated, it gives CASGAGRYQETQYF.

The CDR3 is CSGGRAVLDEQFF. The CDR3 nucleotides read TGCAGCGGGGGGAGGGCCGTTTTGGATGAGCAGTTCTTC. The chain is built from TRBV29-1 and TRBJ2-1; 7 bases are a match to TRBD2. The germline V gene has CDR1 SQVTM and CDR2 ANQGSEA. With 7 bases clipped from V and 8 bases from J, the junction kept 11 bases outside the gene matches. The CDR3 contains 13 residues.

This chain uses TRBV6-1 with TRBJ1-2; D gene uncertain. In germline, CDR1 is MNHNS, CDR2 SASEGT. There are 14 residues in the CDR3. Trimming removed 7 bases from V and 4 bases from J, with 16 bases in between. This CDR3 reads CASTPTRTVYGYTF. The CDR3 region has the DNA TGTGCCAGCACCCCCACGAGGACGGTCTATGGCTACACCTTC.

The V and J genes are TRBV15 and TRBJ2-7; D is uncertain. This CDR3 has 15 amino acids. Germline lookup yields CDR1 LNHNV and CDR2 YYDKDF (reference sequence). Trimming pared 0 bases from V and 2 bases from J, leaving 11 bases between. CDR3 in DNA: TGTGCCACCAGCAGAGATATGCGCGCGCCCTACGAGCAGTACTTC. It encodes CATSRDMRAPYEQYF.

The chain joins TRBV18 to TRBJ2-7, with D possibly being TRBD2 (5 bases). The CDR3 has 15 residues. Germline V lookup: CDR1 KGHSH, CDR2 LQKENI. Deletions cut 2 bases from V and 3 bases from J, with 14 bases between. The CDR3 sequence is CASSPGGGRDYEQYV. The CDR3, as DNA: TGTGCCAGCTCACCAGGAGGCGGTCGGGACTACGAGCAGTACGTC.

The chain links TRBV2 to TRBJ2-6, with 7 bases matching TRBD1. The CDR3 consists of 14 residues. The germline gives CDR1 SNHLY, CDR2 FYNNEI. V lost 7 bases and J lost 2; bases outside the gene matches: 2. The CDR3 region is CASKGAAGANVLTF. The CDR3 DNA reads TGTGCCAGCAAGGGGGCGGCTGGGGCCAACGTCCTGACTTTC.

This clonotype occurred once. In DNA form, the CDR3 reads TGCAGTGCTAGGGCAGGGCGGCAGCCCCAGCATTTT. The encoded protein is CSARAGRQPQHF. The rearrangement uses TRBV20-1 and TRBJ1-5; D might be TRBD1 (5 bases). From germline, CDR1 is DFQATT and CDR2 SNEGSKA (reference sequence). Trimming removed 3 bases at V and 7 bases at J, with 10 bases between. The CDR3 is 12 amino acids.

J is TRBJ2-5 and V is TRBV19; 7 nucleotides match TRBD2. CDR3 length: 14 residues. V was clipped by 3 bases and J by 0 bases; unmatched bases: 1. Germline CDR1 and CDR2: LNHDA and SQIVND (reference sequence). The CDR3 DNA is TGTGCCAGTAGTATGGGAGGGCACCAAGAGACCCAGTACTTC. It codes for CASSMGGHQETQYF.

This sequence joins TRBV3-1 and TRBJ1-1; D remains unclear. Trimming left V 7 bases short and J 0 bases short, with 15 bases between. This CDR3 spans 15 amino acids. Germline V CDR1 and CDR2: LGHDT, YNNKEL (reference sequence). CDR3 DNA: TGTGCCAGCAAACATGGCGGCCCCATGAACACTGAAGCTTTCTTT. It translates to CASKHGGPMNTEAFF.